This T cell receptor (beta chain) was obtained from a study of blood T cell repertoires in COVID-19. V was trimmed by 4 bases and J by 3 bases, leaving 13 bases between them. CDR3 length: 14 amino acids. The germline gives CDR1 GTSNPN, CDR2 SVGIG (reference sequence). Sequencing was performed with immunoSEQ multiplex PCR; in TCRdb, only in-frame clones are kept and a portion is missing. The sample holds about 66,000 clones, 70% to 90% seen once. The rearrangement links TRBV30 to TRBJ1-5, with a tentative D call TRBD1 (6 bases). Source material: peripheral blood. The sequence was obtained from a woman between 65 and 79 years old with acute or convalescent COVID-19. The CDR3 region has the DNA TGTGCCTGGACCGGGACAAATTCCAATCAGCCCCAGCATTTT. Its protein is CAWTGTNSNQPQHF.